The TCR beta chain under discussion was sequenced for a study of blood T cell repertoires in COVID-19. Across the whole study: Samples representing acute and convalescent COVID-19 were sourced from the United States, Italy and Spain.

Libraries were prepared by immunoSEQ multiplex PCR; TCRdb keeps only in-frame clonotypes and omits some of them. This sample has tens of thousands of clones, with roughly 85% found just once. The V gene end was trimmed by 4 bases and the J gene end by 1 base; junction bases not matched to a gene: 6. Germline V gene lookup returns CDR1 MNHEY and CDR2 SVGAGI. The CDR3 covers 15 residues. The chain is built from TRBV6-5 and TRBJ1-1, with 7 bases matching TRBD1. The sequencing sample was made of peripheral blood. This sequence was found in a human donor in a cohort sampled during active COVID-19. Here the CDR3 reads CASSSPDRSNTEAFF. The CDR3 bases are TGTGCCAGCAGTTCTCCGGACAGGTCGAACACTGAAGCTTTCTTT.